This record covers a single T cell receptor beta chain. This clonotype was seen repeatedly, ten times or more. Which antigen it targets is not known. The record has no base qualities; no much larger clone is one base away. This sample is part of a study of T cells in Graves' hyperthyroidism and ophthalmopathy (dated by TCRdb to the late 2010s). As for the study more broadly: Peripheral blood samples were taken at initial diagnosis, before any treatment was given. In addition, the study compared T-cell repertoires in thyroid tissue and in blood from roughly six Graves' hyperthyroidism patients. TCR V-J signatures able to tell the groups apart were searched for in a discovery cohort of approximately 95 patients, of whom around 42 had Graves' ophthalmopathy and 57 had stable Graves' hyperthyroidism. The 90 to 100 discovery patients were randomly divided into training and test sets at a 7:3 ratio. After blood sampling, hyperthyroidism patients were treated with methimazole at a starting dose of 30 mg daily, and ophthalmopathy patients were treated with high-dose intravenous methylprednisolone. Prospective prediction of ophthalmopathy was tested in an independent validation cohort of 18 to 20 hyperthyroidism patients and some 17 patients who later progressed to ophthalmopathy. The paper reports TCR Vbeta CDR3 sequencing of some 140 peripheral blood samples: 40 or so ophthalmopathy, roughly 74 hyperthyroidism and around 17 progressor patients. Broad study findings and their caveats: Sample size was not statistically predetermined, and investigators were not blinded to group allocation. In cross-validation, a model built on a 13 V-J signature told ophthalmopathy apart from stable hyperthyroidism with 85% to 90% sensitivity and 81% to 82% specificity, and in testing the same model reached 80%/75%. Most expanded thyroid clonotypes (frequency above 0.001) were also detected in blood, a finding suggesting that blood repertoires may reflect thyroid immune responses. In validation, progression to ophthalmopathy was predicted by the model with approximately 67% sensitivity and nearly 75% specificity, a median of around 6.5 months before onset.

The TCR beta CDR3 regions were amplified from RNA transcripts. For the first round of RT-PCR on the TCR CDR3, the HTBI primer set was used together with the Qiagen OneStep RT-PCR kit. Libraries were constructed in a second round of multiplex PCR, after which size selection and purification were carried out. The libraries were sequenced on an Illumina HiSeq2000 using paired-end 100 bp reads. As for how the authors treated the data: SOAPnuke was used to process the raw data, throwing out any read that contained adapters or uncalled bases, had a mean Phred below 15, or lacked an exact constant-primer or identifier match. High-quality paired reads were merged using COPE v1.2.5, and each unique nucleotide sequence was defined as a clonotype. MiTCR v1.1 was used to align clonotypes to the IMGT TRBV, TRBD and TRBJ reference segments. The analysis included only V-J combinations with a frequency above 0.0001, which together covered around 99% of the repertoires. The TCS score was defined as F50 (clonal expansion) divided by E x V (chaos), with BLOSUM62-based TCRdist calculated between CDR3 peptides within each V-J. Welch's t-statistics and random forest reduced 514 V-J features to about 13, which were used in a naive Bayes classifier (R e1071). TCRdb itself trimmed the public reads at Q25 with fastp, ran MiXCR and retained productive beta chains. Each record represents a unique CDR3 protein, reported with the most common genes and DNA among its rows. Clone size and V and J calls follow TCRdb, not the original study. The sample records fewer than 550,000 distinct CDR3 sequences, about 15% of which are singletons. The ten top clones hold 13% to 15% of the sample.

Graves' hyperthyroidism was defined as stable when no progression to ophthalmopathy occurred over 18 months of follow-up. The hyperthyroidism patients were between 18 and 65 years old and newly diagnosed, with a disease duration of less than 2 months. Exclusion was applied to patients with uncontrolled infections, other autoimmune diseases, pregnancy or lactation. Diagnoses were based on clinical symptoms, serum thyroxine and TRAb, thyroid ultrasound and orbital computed tomography. PBMCs were isolated from 10 ml of fresh peripheral blood by Ficoll-Paque density gradient centrifugation. Total RNA was extracted using Trizol reagent, and RNA quality was assessed on an Agilent 2100 Bioanalyzer. From the cysteine up to the phenylalanine, the CDR3 has a length of 12 residues. The only DNA kept is the CDR3, 36 bases in frame from the first base. The junction shows trimming of 2 bases on V and 9 bases on J, plus 9 bases between the germline ends. In the germline V gene (reference sequence), CDR1 corresponds to SEHNR and CDR2 to FQNEAQ.

Material for sequencing was blood. The sequence was collected from a young woman with Graves' hyperthyroidism. The chain couples TRBV7-9 to TRBJ2-3, with the D gene not clear enough to name. The CDR3: CASSLSDRTQYF. The DNA is TGTGCCAGCAGCTTAAGTGATAGGACGCAGTATTTT.